This is a list of T cell receptor beta chains from one sample in a study of blood T cell repertoires in COVID-19. Clones were read by immunoSEQ multiplex PCR, and TCRdb kept only the in-frame ones, dropping some. The profile shows roughly 260,000 clones, about 87% of them singletons. Sequencing used peripheral blood. The receptors were sampled from a woman aged 45-65 years with acute or convalescent COVID-19. CDR3s include the opening cysteine and the closing phenylalanine or tryptophan. D genes are given only for firm matches. The size entry is marked missing in some rows and otherwise reads once, few, many or a size class.

V	length	size	J	D	CDR3	DNA
TRBV4-1	14	NA	TRBJ1-1	NA	CASSRVTMNTEAFF	TGCGCCAGCAGCCGAGTAACTATGAACACTGAAGCTTTCTTT
TRBV11-3	15	NA	TRBJ2-7	NA	CASSKGSTVSYEQYF	TGTGCCAGCAGCAAAGGATCAACAGTATCCTACGAGCAGTACTTC
TRBV5-1	13	NA	TRBJ2-7	NA	CASSWSPEDEQYF	TGCGCCAGCAGCTGGTCTCCCGAGGACGAGCAGTACTTC
TRBV10-2	15	NA	TRBJ1-5	TRBD1	CASSSRDRAAQPQHF	TGCGCCAGCAGTTCAAGGGACAGGGCTGCTCAGCCCCAGCATTTT
TRBV9	13	NA	TRBJ1-2	NA	CASSEGPVRGYTF	TGTGCCAGCAGCGAGGGGCCAGTCAGGGGCTACACCTTC
TRBV24-1	14	NA	TRBJ2-3	NA	CATSDSPSTDTQYF	TGTGCCACCAGTGATTCCCCGAGCACAGATACGCAGTATTTT
TRBV5-6	14	NA	TRBJ2-7	TRBD1	CASSWDRSSYEQYF	TGTGCCAGCAGCTGGGACAGATCCTCCTACGAGCAGTACTTC
TRBV10-3	15	NA	TRBJ2-3	NA	CAISESDRSTDTQYF	TGTGCCATCAGTGAGTCCGACAGAAGCACAGATACGCAGTATTTT
TRBV28	14	NA	TRBJ2-5	NA	CASTGSSFGETQYF	TGTGCCAGCACGGGTTCCTCCTTCGGGGAGACCCAGTACTTC
TRBV7-3	15	NA	TRBJ1-3	NA	CASSLKGGSGNTIYF	TGTGCCAGCAGCTTAAAAGGGGGTTCTGGAAACACCATATATTTT
TRBV4-1	14	NA	TRBJ2-7	NA	CASSHPDSSYEQYF	TGCGCCAGCAGCCACCCGGACAGCTCCTACGAGCAGTACTTC
TRBV7-2	12	NA	TRBJ2-7	NA	CASSPGGLEQYF	TGTGCCAGCAGCCCAGGTGGACTCGAGCAGTACTTC
TRBV29-1	12	NA	TRBJ1-2	TRBD1	CSVDGQAYGYTF	TGCAGCGTTGACGGACAGGCCTATGGCTACACCTTC
TRBV5-1	15	NA	TRBJ2-7	TRBD2	CASRKIAGGNGEQYF	TGCGCCAGCAGAAAAATAGCGGGAGGAAACGGCGAGCAGTACTTC
TRBV19	18	NA	TRBJ1-1	NA	CASRRISLYGGKNTEAFF	TGTGCCAGTAGAAGAATAAGCCTTTACGGGGGAAAAAACACTGAAGCTTTCTTT
TRBV9	16	NA	TRBJ2-1	NA	CASSVDPGDPFNEQFF	TGTGCCAGCAGCGTAGACCCGGGAGATCCCTTCAATGAGCAGTTCTTC
TRBV25-1	17	NA	TRBJ2-6	TRBD1	CASSGGQGVSGANVLTF	TGTGCCAGCAGTGGGGGACAGGGGGTGTCTGGGGCCAACGTCCTGACTTTC
TRBV7-7	13	few	TRBJ2-2	NA	CASSLTGTGELFF	TGTGCCAGCAGCTTAACGGGGACAGGGGAGCTGTTTTTT
TRBV24-1	17	NA	TRBJ2-1	TRBD2	CATSDLRTSGSDNEQFF	TGTGCCACCAGTGATTTGAGGACTAGCGGGAGCGACAATGAGCAGTTCTTC
TRBV7-3	17	NA	TRBJ2-2	TRBD1	CASSFSPTGGDTGELFF	TGTGCCAGCAGCTTTTCCCCCACAGGGGGCGACACCGGGGAGCTGTTTTTT